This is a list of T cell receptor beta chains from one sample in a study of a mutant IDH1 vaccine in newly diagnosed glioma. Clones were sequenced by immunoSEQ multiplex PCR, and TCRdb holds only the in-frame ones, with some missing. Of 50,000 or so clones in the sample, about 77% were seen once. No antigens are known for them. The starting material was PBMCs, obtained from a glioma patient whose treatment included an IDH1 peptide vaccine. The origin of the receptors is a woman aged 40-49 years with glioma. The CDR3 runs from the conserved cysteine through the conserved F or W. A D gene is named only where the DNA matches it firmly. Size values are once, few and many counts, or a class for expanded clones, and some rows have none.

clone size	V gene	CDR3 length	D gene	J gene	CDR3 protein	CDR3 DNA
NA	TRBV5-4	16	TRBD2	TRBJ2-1	CASSPLGLAGNNEQFF	TGTGCCAGCAGCCCACTGGGACTAGCGGGGAACAATGAGCAGTTCTTC
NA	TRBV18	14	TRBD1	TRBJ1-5	CASSSQGRDQPQHF	TGTGCCAGCTCGTCACAGGGGCGGGACCAGCCCCAGCATTTT
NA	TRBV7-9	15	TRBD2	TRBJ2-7	CASSSTSGGFNEQYF	TGTGCCAGCAGCAGTACTAGCGGGGGGTTCAACGAGCAGTACTTC
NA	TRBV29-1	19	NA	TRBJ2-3	CSVPRGRVGGGRSTDTQYF	TGCAGCGTCCCCAGGGGGCGGGTTGGCGGGGGCCGTTCCACAGATACGCAGTATTTT
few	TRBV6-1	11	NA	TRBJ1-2	CASRTAHGYTF	TGTGCCAGCCGGACGGCACATGGCTACACCTTC
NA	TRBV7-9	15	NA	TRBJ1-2	CASSPWIGPRDGYTF	TGTGCCAGCAGCCCTTGGATTGGACCTAGGGACGGCTACACCTTC
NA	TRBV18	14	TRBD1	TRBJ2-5	CASSTGVGQETQYF	TGTGCCAGCTCAACAGGGGTGGGCCAAGAGACCCAGTACTTC
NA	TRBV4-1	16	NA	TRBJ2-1	CASSQGLRTTYNEQFF	TGCGCCAGCAGCCAAGGGCTGAGGACCACCTACAATGAGCAGTTCTTC
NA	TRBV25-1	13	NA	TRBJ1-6	CASIKEYNSPLHF	TGTGCCAGCATAAAAGAATATAATTCACCCCTCCACTTT
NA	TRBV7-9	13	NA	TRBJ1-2	CASSSEGANGYTF	TGTGCCAGCAGTAGCGAAGGGGCCAATGGCTACACCTTC
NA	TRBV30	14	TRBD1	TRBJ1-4	CAFILGTGREKLFF	TGTGCCTTCATCCTCGGGACAGGGAGAGAAAAACTGTTTTTT